The 23 T cell receptor beta chains listed next were all sequenced from one sample in a study of graft-versus-host responses after intestinal transplantation. These receptors lack a known antigen. Produced via immunoSEQ multiplex PCR; TCRdb's table is partial and in-frame only. The sample records roughly 51,000 clones, roughly nine tenths being singletons. The sequencing used unstimulated CD4+ T cells sorted from spleen or lymph node cells, collected before transplant. The receptors derive from a human donor who was the organ donor for an intestinal transplant.

J is TRBJ1-1 and V is TRBV27; 9 bases align to TRBD1. The CDR3 is made up of 18 amino acids. V lost 5 bases to trimming and J lost 5 bases; unmatched junction nucleotides: 18. CDR1 is MNHEY and CDR2 is SMNVEV in the germline V gene (reference sequence). The CDR3, as DNA: TGTGCCAGCAGTGATGGGACAGGGTTCCCATATTCTTATACTGAAGCTTTCTTT. This encodes CASSDGTGFPYSYTEAFF.

The rearrangement links TRBV15 to TRBJ2-1, with 8 bases identical to TRBD1. From germline, CDR1 is LNHNV and CDR2 YYDKDF (reference sequence). V shed 2 bases and J 0 bases; nucleotides not matched to a gene: 6. This CDR3 has 17 amino acids. The CDR3: CATSRWTGFSSYNEQFF. CDR3 DNA sequence: TGTGCCACCAGCAGATGGACAGGGTTTAGCTCCTACAATGAGCAGTTCTTC.

The V and J genes are TRBV6-1 and TRBJ1-1; a possible D gene is TRBD1 (6 bases). CDR1 and CDR2 from the germline V gene are MNHNS and SASEGT. This CDR3 comprises 15 residues. V lost 2 bases and J 1 base, leaving 11 bases between the germline ends. CDR3 protein: CASSENRVQNTEAFF. The CDR3 DNA is TGTGCCAGCAGTGAAAACAGGGTTCAGAACACTGAAGCTTTCTTT.

V and J are TRBV6-9 and TRBJ2-1, with a weak D call TRBD2 (7 bases). Trimming pared 6 bases from V and 13 bases from J, leaving 13 bases between. Germline CDR1 MNHGY, CDR2 SVAAGI. The CDR3 is made up of 11 amino acids. The DNA of the CDR3 is TGTGCCAGCAGCAAGGGGGGGCCACAGTTCTTC. Protein product: CASSKGGPQFF.

V and J are TRBV11-2 and TRBJ2-5, with 12 bases identical to TRBD1. The assigned J gene may be wrong: the sequence end matches TRBJ2-7 better. The germline V gene encodes CDR1 SGHAT and CDR2 FQNNGV. The CDR3 extends over 18 amino acids. CDR3 sequence (DNA): TGTGCCAGCAGCTTGGGGACAGGGGGCCAGCGAGCTACCTACGAGCAGTACTTC. It codes for CASSLGTGGQRATYEQYF.

V gene TRBV18 combines with J gene TRBJ2-5, with TRBD2 matching over 15 bases. Germline CDR1 reads KGHSH; CDR2 reads LQKENI. V was pared by 2 bases and J by 3 bases, with 1 base of the junction left unmatched. This CDR3 region has 16 residues. This chain's CDR3 is CASSPGLAGGEETQYF. CDR3 DNA: TGTGCCAGCTCACCAGGACTAGCGGGAGGGGAAGAGACCCAGTACTTC.

The CDR3 DNA sequence: TGTGCCAGCAGCTTGGGGATGACAGGGCCCCACCAAGAGACCCAGTACTTC. Translating it yields CASSLGMTGPHQETQYF. J is TRBJ2-5 and V is TRBV5-4, with 7 bases matching TRBD1. The CDR3 runs 17 residues. Unmatched junction bases numbered 8, after V lost 0 bases and J lost 0 bases. Germline CDR1 and CDR2: SGHNT and YYREEE (reference sequence).

The chain carries TRBV6-5 and TRBJ2-3, with D possibly TRBD1 on 6 matching bases. The CDR3 totals 14 residues. V was pared by 3 bases and J by 3 bases, with 10 bases between. Germline values: CDR1 MNHEY, CDR2 SVGAGI. CDR3 DNA: TGTGCCAGCAGTTATAGGCAGGGGACAGATACGCAGTATTTT. Amino acids: CASSYRQGTDTQYF.

The chain uses TRBV5-1 and TRBJ2-3, with 7 bases aligning to TRBD1. V trimming: 4 bases; J trimming: 2 bases; junction bases outside the gene matches: 7. The CDR3 covers 15 residues. Per germline, CDR1 SGHRS and CDR2 YFSETQ. The CDR3 reads CASSTPTGPTDTQYF. CDR3 bases: TGCGCCAGCAGCACGCCGACAGGGCCCACAGATACGCAGTATTTT.

The chain carries TRBV13 and TRBJ2-4, with 10 bases fitting TRBD2. The CDR3 extends over 21 amino acids. Germline loops: CDR1 PRHDT, CDR2 FYEKMQ (reference sequence). J gave up 1 base and V 2 bases, and 17 bases lay outside the gene matches. The chain's CDR3 is CASSLSSELAGSAAAKNIQYF. CDR3 coding DNA: TGTGCCAGCAGCTTAAGCTCCGAACTAGCGGGATCGGCGGCGGCCAAAAACATTCAGTACTTC.

V is TRBV7-3 and J is TRBJ2-6; 11 nucleotides align to TRBD2. CDR3 length: 20 amino acids. The V gene end was trimmed by 1 base and the J gene end by 0 bases; junction bases not matched to a gene: 8. CDR1 SGHTA and CDR2 FQGTGA come from the germline V gene. CDR3 sequence: CASSLMPGLAVPSGANVLTF. CDR3 bases: TGTGCCAGCAGCTTAATGCCGGGACTAGCGGTACCCTCTGGGGCCAACGTCCTGACTTTC.

The chain joins TRBV28 to TRBJ2-5; D gene ambiguous. Trimming shortened V by 8 bases and J by 3 bases, and 13 bases separated the two germline ends. Looked up from germline, CDR1 is MDHEN and CDR2 is SYDVKM. This CDR3 has 13 amino acids. CDR3 sequence (DNA): TGTGCCAGCGGCAAGTTATCTGAAGAGACCCAGTACTTC. It translates to CASGKLSEETQYF.

V and J are TRBV5-5 and TRBJ1-2, with 10 positions matching TRBD1. The trim removed 3 bases at V and 0 bases at J, leaving 2 bases unmatched. The CDR3 length is 15 residues. Germline CDR1 is SGHKS and CDR2 is YYEKEE (reference sequence). CDR3 bases: TGTGCCAGCAGCTCCGGGACAGGGGCTAACTATGGCTACACCTTC. Translated, it gives CASSSGTGANYGYTF.

The chain is built from TRBV5-4 and TRBJ2-7, with D possibly matching TRBD2 (5 bases). The V and J ends lost 2 bases and 2 bases respectively, with 14 bases between them. This CDR3 comprises 15 residues. Germline V lookup: CDR1 SGHNT, CDR2 YYREEE (reference sequence). The CDR3 here is CASSLKSGSTYEQYF. For the CDR3, the DNA is TGTGCCAGCAGCTTAAAGAGCGGATCTACCTACGAGCAGTACTTC.

The chain joins TRBV5-1 to TRBJ2-3, with D possibly matching TRBD1 (5 bases). The CDR3 runs to 16 residues. Germline assignment: CDR1 SGHRS and CDR2 YFSETQ. Trimming stripped 5 bases from V and 3 bases from J, with 19 bases between. CDR3 in amino acids: CASSLGLDRQTDTQYF. As DNA, the CDR3 is TGCGCCAGCAGTCTTGGGTTGGATCGACAGACAGATACGCAGTATTTT.

The gene calls are TRBV13 and TRBJ2-5, with D possibly being TRBD1 (6 bases). The CDR3 runs 16 residues. The germline V and J ends were trimmed by 4 bases and 5 bases, with 20 bases remaining between them. Germline CDR1 and CDR2: PRHDT and FYEKMQ (reference sequence). As DNA, the CDR3 is TGTGCCAGCAGCTCCTGTGACAGGACCACCAGGGAGACCCAGTACTTC. Its protein is CASSSCDRTTRETQYF.

J is TRBJ2-5 and V is TRBV21-1; TRBD1 reflects the table's D call only, with no check against the DNA. TRBV21-1 is an annotated pseudogene. The length of the CDR3 is 16 residues. The CDR3 sequence: CASSKPPLRPWETQYF. As DNA, the CDR3 is TGTGCCAGCAGCAAACCGCCTCTCAGGCCTTGGGAGACCCAGTACTTC.

In its sample, this clone was seen once. The chain couples TRBV5-1 to TRBJ2-1; 9 positions agree with TRBD2. The CDR3 is made up of 16 amino acids. Germline V gene lookup returns CDR1 SGHRS and CDR2 YFSETQ. V shed 2 bases, J shed 4 bases, and the junction held 7 bases outside the gene matches. The CDR3 loop is CASSFSGLAGYNEQFF. The CDR3 DNA reads TGCGCCAGCAGCTTCTCGGGACTAGCTGGGTACAATGAGCAGTTCTTC. Variable domain in full (rest from reference TRBV5-1 and TRBJ2-1): KAGVTQTPRYLIKTRGQQVTLSCSPISGHRSVSWYQQTPGQGLQFLFEYFSETQRNKGNFPGRFSGRQFSNSRSEMNVSTLELGDSALYLCASSFSGLAGYNEQFFGPGTRLTVL.

The chain carries TRBV5-1 and TRBJ2-7; TRBD1 matches at 7 bases. Germline-derived CDR1 and CDR2 are SGHRS and YFSETQ. This CDR3 has 15 residues. V gave up 1 base and J gave up 3 bases; unmatched junction bases: 7. The CDR3 here is CASSLTGTDLYEQYF. In nucleotides, the CDR3 is TGCGCCAGCAGCTTGACCGGGACAGACCTCTACGAGCAGTACTTC. Filled out from reference TRBV5-1 and TRBJ2-7, the complete variable domain reads KAGVTQTPRYLIKTRGQQVTLSCSPISGHRSVSWYQQTPGQGLQFLFEYFSETQRNKGNFPGRFSGRQFSNSRSEMNVSTLELGDSALYLCASSLTGTDLYEQYFGPGTRLTVT.

J is TRBJ2-5 and V is TRBV14; TRBD2 matches at 13 bases. Unmatched junction bases numbered 3, after V lost 3 bases and J lost 5 bases. Germline V gene lookup returns CDR1 SGHDN and CDR2 FVKESK. The CDR3 has 15 amino acids. CDR3 sequence (DNA): TGTGCCAGCAGCCATGGACTAGCGGGAGTGGAGACCCAGTACTTC. The encoded protein is CASSHGLAGVETQYF.

The chain employs TRBV7-9 and TRBJ2-3; 10 nucleotides align to TRBD2. Germline V gives CDR1 SEHNR, CDR2 FQNEAQ (reference sequence). V was pared by 4 bases and J by 7 bases, with 8 bases of the junction left unmatched. The CDR3 extends over 15 amino acids. The CDR3 coding sequence is TGTGCCAGCAGCTCAGCCGGGACTAGCGCTAATACGCAGTATTTT. Its translation: CASSSAGTSANTQYF.

The chain recombines TRBV6-6 with TRBJ2-7, with D maybe TRBD1 (7 bases). The CDR3 runs 14 residues. V gave up 7 bases and J gave up 2 bases, with 15 bases separating them. Germline V lookup: CDR1 MNHNY, CDR2 SVGAGI (reference sequence). CDR3 bases: TGTGCCAGCACCACGGCAGGGGGGACCTACGAGCAGTACTTC. It encodes CASTTAGGTYEQYF.

The rearrangement uses TRBV5-1 and TRBJ2-2; 7 bases are a match to TRBD1. J gave up 6 bases and V 3 bases, and 11 bases lay outside the gene matches. The CDR3 spans 16 residues. From germline, CDR1 is SGHRS and CDR2 YFSETQ. CDR3 in DNA: TGCGCCAGCAGCTCACAACAGGGGAGTACGCCCGGGGAGCTGTTTTTT. It yields the protein CASSSQQGSTPGELFF.